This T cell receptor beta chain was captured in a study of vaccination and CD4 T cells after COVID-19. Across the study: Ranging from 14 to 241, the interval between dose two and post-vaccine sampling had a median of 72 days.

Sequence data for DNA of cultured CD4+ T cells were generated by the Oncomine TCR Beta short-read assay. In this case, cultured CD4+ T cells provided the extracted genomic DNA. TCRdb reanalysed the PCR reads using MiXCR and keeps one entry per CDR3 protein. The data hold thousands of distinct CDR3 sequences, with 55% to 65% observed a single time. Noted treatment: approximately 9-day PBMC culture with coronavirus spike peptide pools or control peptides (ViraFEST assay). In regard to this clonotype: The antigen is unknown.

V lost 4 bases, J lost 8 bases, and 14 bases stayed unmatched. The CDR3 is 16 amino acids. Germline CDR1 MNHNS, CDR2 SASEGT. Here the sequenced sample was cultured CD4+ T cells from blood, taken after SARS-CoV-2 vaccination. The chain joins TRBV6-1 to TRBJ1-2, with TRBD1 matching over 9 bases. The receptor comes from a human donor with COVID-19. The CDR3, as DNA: TGTGCCAGCAGTGGGCTAGAGGGGACAGGGTCCCGGGGCTACACCTTC. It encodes CASSGLEGTGSRGYTF.